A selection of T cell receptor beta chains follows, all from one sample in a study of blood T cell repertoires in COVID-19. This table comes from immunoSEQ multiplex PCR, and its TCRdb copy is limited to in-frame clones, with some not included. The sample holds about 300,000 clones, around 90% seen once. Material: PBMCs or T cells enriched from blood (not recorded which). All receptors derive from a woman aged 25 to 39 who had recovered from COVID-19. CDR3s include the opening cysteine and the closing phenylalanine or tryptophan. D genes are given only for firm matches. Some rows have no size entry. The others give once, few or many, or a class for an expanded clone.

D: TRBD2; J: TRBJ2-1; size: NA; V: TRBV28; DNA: TGTGCCAGCAGCCAACTAGCGGGAAGCTCCTACAATGAGCAGTTCTTC; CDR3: CASSQLAGSSYNEQFF
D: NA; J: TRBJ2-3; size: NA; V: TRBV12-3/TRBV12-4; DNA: TGTGCCAGCAGTTTCGTCACAGATACGCAGTATTTT; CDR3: CASSFVTDTQYF
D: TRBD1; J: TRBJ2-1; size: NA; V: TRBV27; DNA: TGTGCCAGCAGTCCTCAAACCGGGACAGGGCTGTTCTTC; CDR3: CASSPQTGTGLFF
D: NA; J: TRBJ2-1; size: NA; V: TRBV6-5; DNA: TGTGCCAGCAGTTATATCGCGGACTCCTACAATGAGCAGTTCTTC; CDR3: CASSYIADSYNEQFF
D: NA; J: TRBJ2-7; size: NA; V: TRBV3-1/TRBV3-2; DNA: TGTGCCAGCAGCCAAGAGAGGCGACGTGGCGACGAGCAGTACTTC; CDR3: CASSQERRRGDEQYF
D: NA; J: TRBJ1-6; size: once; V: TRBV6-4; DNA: TGTGCCAGCAGTGAACAGGGTGAATCACCCCTCCACTTT; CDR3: CASSEQGESPLHF
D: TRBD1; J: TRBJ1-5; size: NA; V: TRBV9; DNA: TGTGCCAGCAGCGGGGGACAGTCTAACCTCAATCAGCCCCAGCATTTT; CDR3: CASSGGQSNLNQPQHF
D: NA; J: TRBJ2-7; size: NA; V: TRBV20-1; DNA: TGCAGTGCTAGTATGAAGCGGGCCTACGAGCAGTACTTC; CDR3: CSASMKRAYEQYF
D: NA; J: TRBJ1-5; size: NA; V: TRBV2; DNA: TGTGCCAGCAGTGGGACAGCCTATAGCAATCAGCCCCAGCATTTT; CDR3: CASSGTAYSNQPQHF
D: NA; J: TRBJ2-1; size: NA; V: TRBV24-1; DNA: TGTGCCACCAGTGATCCGGCAGAGGACAAGCAGTTCTTC; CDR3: CATSDPAEDKQFF
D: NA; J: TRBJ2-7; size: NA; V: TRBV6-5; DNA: TGTGCCAGCAGTTACCAGGGTTTGGACGAGCAGTACTTC; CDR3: CASSYQGLDEQYF
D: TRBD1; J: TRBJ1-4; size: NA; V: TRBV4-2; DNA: TGTGCCAGCAGCCCTAGGGGGCTTGATGAAAAACTGTTTTTT; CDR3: CASSPRGLDEKLFF
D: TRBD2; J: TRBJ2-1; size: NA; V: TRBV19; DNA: TGTGCCAGTAGTATAGAAGGGGCCCTAGCGGGAGTCTACAATGAGCAGTTCTTC; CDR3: CASSIEGALAGVYNEQFF
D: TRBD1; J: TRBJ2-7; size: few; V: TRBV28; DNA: TGTGCCAGCAGTGGACAGGGGGCCGGCGAGCAGTACTTC; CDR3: CASSGQGAGEQYF
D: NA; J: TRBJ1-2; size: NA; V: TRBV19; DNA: TGTGCCAGTAGTCTCCAGGGGTATGGCTACACCTTC; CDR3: CASSLQGYGYTF
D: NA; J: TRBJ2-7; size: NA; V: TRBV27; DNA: TGTGCCAGCAGTTCCTGGCTCCAGGGGAAAAGCTCCTACGAGCAGTACTTC; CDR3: CASSSWLQGKSSYEQYF
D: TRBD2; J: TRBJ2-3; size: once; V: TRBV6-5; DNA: TGTGCCAGCAGGGGACTAGCGGGTGGCACAGATACGCAGTATTTT; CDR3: CASRGLAGGTDTQYF
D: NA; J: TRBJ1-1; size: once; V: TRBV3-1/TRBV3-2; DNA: TGTGCCAGCAGTCTCAGGGAGGGGACTGAAGCTTTCTTT; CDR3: CASSLREGTEAFF
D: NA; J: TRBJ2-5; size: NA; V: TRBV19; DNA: TGTGCCAGTAGTATCAACAGACAAGAGACCCAGTACTTC; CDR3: CASSINRQETQYF
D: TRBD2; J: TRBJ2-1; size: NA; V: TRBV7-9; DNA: TGTGCCAGCAGCTTTAGCGGGAGGGCCGTCTACAATGAGCAGTTCTTC; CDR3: CASSFSGRAVYNEQFF
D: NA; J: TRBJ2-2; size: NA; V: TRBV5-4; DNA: TGTGCCAGCAGCCAAACGGGGGACACCGGGGAGCTGTTTTTT; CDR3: CASSQTGDTGELFF
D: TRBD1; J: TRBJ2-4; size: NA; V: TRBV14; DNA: TGTGCCAGCAGCCTAATGACAGGGGTCAAAAACATTCAGTACTTC; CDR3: CASSLMTGVKNIQYF
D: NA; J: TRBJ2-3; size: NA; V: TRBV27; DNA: TGTGCCACAAGGCTGAGGGGCACAGATACGCAGTATTTT; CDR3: CATRLRGTDTQYF
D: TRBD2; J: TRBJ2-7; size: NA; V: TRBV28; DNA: TGTGCCAGCAGGAACCCCGGGACTAGCGTTAACGAGCAGTACTTC; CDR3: CASRNPGTSVNEQYF
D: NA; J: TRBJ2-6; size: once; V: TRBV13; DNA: TGTGCCAGCAGCTTAAACAGGGTTTCTGGGGCCAACGTCCTGACTTTC; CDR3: CASSLNRVSGANVLTF
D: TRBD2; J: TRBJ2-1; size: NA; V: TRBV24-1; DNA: TGTGCCACCAGCACACCAGCGGGAGGGATGGAGCAGTTCTTC; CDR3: CATSTPAGGMEQFF
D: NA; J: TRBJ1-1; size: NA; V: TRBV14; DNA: TGTGCCAGCAGCCAGACAAGGATGAACACTGAAGCTTTCTTT; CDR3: CASSQTRMNTEAFF
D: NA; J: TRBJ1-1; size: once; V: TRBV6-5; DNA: TGTGCCAGCAGTCCCGGGGGGGCGAACACTGAAGCTTTCTTT; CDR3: CASSPGGANTEAFF
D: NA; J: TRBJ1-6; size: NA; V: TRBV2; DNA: TGTGCCAGCACCCCCAGGGGTAGACGTGATTCACCCCTCCACTTT; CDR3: CASTPRGRRDSPLHF
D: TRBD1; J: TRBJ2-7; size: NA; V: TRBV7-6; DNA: TGTGCCAGCAGCTTAGAGGTCGCGGGACAGGGTAGCCACGAGCAGTACTTC; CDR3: CASSLEVAGQGSHEQYF
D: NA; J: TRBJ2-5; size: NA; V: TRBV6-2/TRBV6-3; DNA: TGTGCCAGCAGTCAGCAAGAGACCCAGTACTTC; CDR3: CASSQQETQYF
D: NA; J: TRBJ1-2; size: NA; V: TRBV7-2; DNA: TGTGCCAGCAGCTTAGCCGGCTATGGCTACACCTTC; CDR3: CASSLAGYGYTF
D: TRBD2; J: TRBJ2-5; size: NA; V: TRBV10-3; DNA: TGTGCCATCAGTGAGTCGAGCGGGAGGGCCCAGATCGGAATGGAGACCCAGTACTTC; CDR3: CAISESSGRAQIGMETQYF
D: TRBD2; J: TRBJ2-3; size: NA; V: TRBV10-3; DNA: TGTGCCATCAGTCGCTCCGGGACTAGTCCCGGACAGTCAGATACGCAGTATTTT; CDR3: CAISRSGTSPGQSDTQYF
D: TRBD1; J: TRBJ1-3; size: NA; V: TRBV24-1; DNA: TGTGCCACCAGTGATACGACAGGGTCTGGAAACACCATATATTTT; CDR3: CATSDTTGSGNTIYF
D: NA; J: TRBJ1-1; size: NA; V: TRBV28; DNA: TGTGCCAGCAGTTTAGGGTTAAGGGGGTTGAATGAAGCTTTCTTT; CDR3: CASSLGLRGLNEAFF
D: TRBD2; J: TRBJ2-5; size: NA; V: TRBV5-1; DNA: TGCGCCAGCAGCTTGCTGACTAGCGGGAGAAGGGAGACCCAGTACTTC; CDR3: CASSLLTSGRRETQYF
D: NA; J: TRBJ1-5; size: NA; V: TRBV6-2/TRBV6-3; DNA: TGTGCCAGCAGCATCAATACGCGGCCCCAGCATTTT; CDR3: CASSINTRPQHF
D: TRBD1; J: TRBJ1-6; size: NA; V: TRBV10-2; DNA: TGCGCCAGCAGTGAACCGACAGGGGGCGCAATTAATTCACCCCTCCACTTT; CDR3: CASSEPTGGAINSPLHF
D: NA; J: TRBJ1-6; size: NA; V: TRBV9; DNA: TGTGCCAGCAGCCCCAGGACAGATAATTCACCCCTCCACTTT; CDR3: CASSPRTDNSPLHF
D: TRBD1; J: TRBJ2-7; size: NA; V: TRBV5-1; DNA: TGCGCCAGCAGCACAGGGGGACAGATCTACGAGCAGTACTTC; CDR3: CASSTGGQIYEQYF
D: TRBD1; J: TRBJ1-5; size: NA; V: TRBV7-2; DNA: TGTGCCAGCAGCACCCGGACAGGGGGAAATCAGCCCCAGCATTTT; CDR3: CASSTRTGGNQPQHF